What follows are 2 T cell receptor beta chains derived from one specimen sequenced in a study of T cells after yellow fever vaccination. One entry per CDR3 protein, called by TCRdb with MiXCR from the 5' RACE reads. The sample includes hundreds of thousands of distinct CDR3 sequences, approximately 13% of them seen just once. The material sequenced was PBMCs, taken on the day of the yellow fever booster vaccination. The receptors were sampled from a man younger than 45 who received the YFV17D yellow fever vaccine.

The chain has TRBV7-2 and TRBJ2-7, with D tentatively TRBD2 (5 bases). The V and J ends lost 8 bases and 2 bases respectively, with 16 bases between them. The CDR3 totals 14 residues. The germline V gene encodes CDR1 SGHTA and CDR2 FQGNSA. DNA of the CDR3: TGTGCCAGCGGCTCTAAGAGCGGTCCCTACGAGCAGTACTTC. The encoded protein is CASGSKSGPYEQYF.

This clonotype was observed a handful of times. The chain carries TRBV7-2 and TRBJ2-7, with D perhaps TRBD1 (6 bases). CDR3 length equals 13 residues. V was trimmed by 11 bases and J by 0 bases, leaving 14 bases between them. CDR1 and CDR2 (germline): SGHTA, FQGNSA. CDR3 loop: CAGDNRDSYEQYF. The DNA for the CDR3 is TGTGCCGGAGACAACAGGGACTCCTACGAGCAGTACTTC.